A selection of T cell receptor beta chains follows, all from one sample in a study of blood T cell repertoires in COVID-19. Repertoires were generated with immunoSEQ multiplex PCR, while TCRdb's copy carries only in-frame clones and drops some. Of around 100,000 clones listed, 85% to 90% are singletons. The sample consisted of peripheral blood. Receptors originate from a human donor in a cohort sampled during active COVID-19. Each CDR3 is given with its conserved first and last residue. The D gene is left open where the match is weak. Size is omitted from some rows. Given values are once, few, many or a class for expanded clones.

D	V	size	J	CDR3	DNA
.	TRBV27	.	TRBJ2-5	CASSLRGVETQYF	TGTGCCAGCAGTTTGCGGGGCGTTGAGACCCAGTACTTC
TRBD2	TRBV2	.	TRBJ2-3	CASNQLAGSDTQYF	TGTGCCAGCAACCAACTAGCGGGATCCGATACGCAGTATTTT
.	TRBV30	.	TRBJ1-1	CAWSVQKNTEAFF	TGTGCCTGGAGTGTGCAGAAGAACACTGAAGCTTTCTTT
TRBD1	TRBV30	.	TRBJ2-5	CAWDRQGGETQYF	TGTGCCTGGGATAGACAGGGCGGAGAGACCCAGTACTTC
.	TRBV18	once	TRBJ1-1	CASSPGQTMNTEAFF	TGTGCCAGCTCACCCGGACAAACCATGAACACTGAAGCTTTCTTT
TRBD1	TRBV5-1	.	TRBJ2-3	CASSWQDRGNTDTQYF	TGCGCCAGCAGCTGGCAGGACAGGGGGAACACAGATACGCAGTATTTT
TRBD2	TRBV11-3	.	TRBJ2-5	CASSSRTSGGAGETQYF	TGTGCCAGCAGCTCTCGGACTAGCGGGGGGGCCGGGGAGACCCAGTACTTC
TRBD1	TRBV13	.	TRBJ2-1	CASSESRDSEQFF	TGTGCCAGCAGCGAGTCCCGGGACAGTGAGCAGTTCTTC
.	TRBV28	.	TRBJ1-1	CASSSAGTMNTEAFF	TGTGCCAGCAGTTCCGCCGGGACAATGAACACTGAAGCTTTCTTT
TRBD1	TRBV11-2	.	TRBJ1-5	CASSPGQNSNQPQHF	TGTGCCAGCAGCCCGGGACAGAATAGCAATCAGCCCCAGCATTTT
.	TRBV5-1	.	TRBJ1-1	CASSSNRLLNTEAFF	TGCGCCAGCAGCTCCAACAGGCTTCTGAACACTGAAGCTTTCTTT
.	TRBV30	.	TRBJ1-6	CAWSVQGNSPLHF	TGTGCCTGGAGTGTGCAGGGAAATTCACCCCTCCACTTT
.	TRBV28	.	TRBJ1-5	CASSPQLGGNQPQHF	TGTGCCAGCAGTCCCCAATTAGGGGGCAATCAGCCCCAGCATTTT
TRBD1	TRBV30	once	TRBJ2-7	CAWSPGGNEQYF	TGTGCCTGGTCTCCAGGGGGTAACGAGCAGTACTTC
.	TRBV6-6	.	TRBJ1-2	CASSPEYGYTF	TGTGCCAGCAGTCCGGAGTATGGCTACACCTTC
TRBD1	TRBV18	.	TRBJ1-3	CASSPTTGDGNTIYF	TGTGCCAGCTCACCGACGACAGGGGATGGAAACACCATATATTTT
TRBD2	TRBV3-1/TRBV3-2	.	TRBJ2-1	CASSQGTSGTNEQFF	TGTGCCAGCAGCCAGGGGACTAGCGGGACCAATGAGCAGTTCTTC
.	TRBV11-2	.	TRBJ1-2	CASSLDPRRAGNYGYTF	TGTGCCAGCAGCTTAGACCCGCGCAGGGCGGGAAACTATGGCTACACCTTC
.	TRBV10-2	.	TRBJ1-1	CASNGEIRGSTEAFF	TGCGCCAGCAATGGGGAAATACGGGGGTCCACTGAAGCTTTCTTT
TRBD1	TRBV7-8	.	TRBJ1-3	CASSPEVGTGGSGNF	TGTGCCAGCAGCCCAGAGGTTGGGACAGGGGGTAGCGGAAATTTT
.	TRBV5-1	.	TRBJ2-1	CASSGAASGNEQFF	TGCGCCAGCAGCGGGGCCGCCAGTGGGAATGAGCAGTTCTTC
TRBD1	TRBV7-9	many	TRBJ1-4	CASSDWTGGINEKLFF	TGTGCCAGCAGCGACTGGACAGGGGGCATTAATGAAAAACTGTTTTTT
TRBD1	TRBV5-4	.	TRBJ2-6	CASSFNRGNSGANVLTF	TGTGCCAGCAGCTTTAACAGGGGAAACTCTGGGGCCAACGTCCTGACTTTC
.	TRBV18	.	TRBJ2-5	CASLDSQTQYF	TGTGCCAGTTTAGACAGTCAGACCCAGTACTTC
.	TRBV18	.	TRBJ1-1	CASSPTGRSGATEAFF	TGTGCCAGCTCACCAACGGGACGGTCAGGGGCAACTGAAGCTTTCTTT
TRBD2	TRBV3-1/TRBV3-2	.	TRBJ2-1	CASSPTRRGSSYNEQFF	TGTGCCAGCAGCCCGACTAGGCGGGGGAGCTCCTACAATGAGCAGTTCTTC
TRBD1	TRBV3-1/TRBV3-2	once	TRBJ2-3	CASSPSGTADTQYF	TGTGCCAGCAGCCCATCCGGGACAGCGGATACGCAGTATTTT
.	TRBV19	.	TRBJ2-2	CASSNSWGENTGELFF	TGTGCCAGTAGTAATTCATGGGGGGAAAACACCGGGGAGCTGTTTTTT